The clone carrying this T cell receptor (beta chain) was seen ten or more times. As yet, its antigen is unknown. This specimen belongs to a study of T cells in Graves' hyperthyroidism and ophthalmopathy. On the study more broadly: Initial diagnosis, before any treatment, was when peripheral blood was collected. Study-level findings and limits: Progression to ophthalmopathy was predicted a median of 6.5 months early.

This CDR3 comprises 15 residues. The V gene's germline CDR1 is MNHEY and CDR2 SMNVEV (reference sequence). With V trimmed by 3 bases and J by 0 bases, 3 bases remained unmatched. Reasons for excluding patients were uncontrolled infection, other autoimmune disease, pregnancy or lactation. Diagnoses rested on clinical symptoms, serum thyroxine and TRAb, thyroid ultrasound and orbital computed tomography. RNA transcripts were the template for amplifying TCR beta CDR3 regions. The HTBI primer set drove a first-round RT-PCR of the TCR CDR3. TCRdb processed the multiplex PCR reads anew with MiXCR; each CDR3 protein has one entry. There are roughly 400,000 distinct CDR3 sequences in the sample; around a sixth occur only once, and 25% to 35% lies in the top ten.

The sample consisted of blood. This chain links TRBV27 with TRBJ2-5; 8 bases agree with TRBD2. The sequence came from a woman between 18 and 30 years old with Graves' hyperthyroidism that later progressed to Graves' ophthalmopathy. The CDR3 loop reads CASSLTREDQETQYF. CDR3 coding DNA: TGTGCCAGCAGTTTGACGCGGGAGGACCAAGAGACCCAGTACTTC.